This TCR beta chain was sequenced for a study of CD8 T cells in ankylosing spondylitis. The CDR3 spans 13 residues. Germline CDR1 and CDR2: SNHLY and FYNNEI. Trimming removed 1 base from V and 10 bases from J, with 12 bases in between. As the method for making TCR beta libraries, quantitative 5'-RACE with molecular barcodes was used. TCRdb reprocessed the 5' RACE reads via MiXCR and lists one record per CDR3 protein. The table records almost 400,000 distinct CDR3 sequences, around 24% of them present only once. Regarding the study as a whole: Blood of patients with ankylosing spondylitis appeared to be characterized by a TCR beta motif of eight highly homologous variants. Disease-linked clones proved CD8+ and comparatively uncommon in peripheral blood.

This clonotype appeared once. The antigen is not known. Material for sequencing was blood, either unsorted or a sorted T cell fraction (not recorded which). The TCR comes from a male donor with ankylosing spondylitis. The rearrangement uses TRBV2 and TRBJ2-3; D is unresolved. The CDR3 region has the DNA TGTGCCAGCAGTGAAGGATCTCGGCGTGCGCAGTATTTT. This translates into CASSEGSRRAQYF.